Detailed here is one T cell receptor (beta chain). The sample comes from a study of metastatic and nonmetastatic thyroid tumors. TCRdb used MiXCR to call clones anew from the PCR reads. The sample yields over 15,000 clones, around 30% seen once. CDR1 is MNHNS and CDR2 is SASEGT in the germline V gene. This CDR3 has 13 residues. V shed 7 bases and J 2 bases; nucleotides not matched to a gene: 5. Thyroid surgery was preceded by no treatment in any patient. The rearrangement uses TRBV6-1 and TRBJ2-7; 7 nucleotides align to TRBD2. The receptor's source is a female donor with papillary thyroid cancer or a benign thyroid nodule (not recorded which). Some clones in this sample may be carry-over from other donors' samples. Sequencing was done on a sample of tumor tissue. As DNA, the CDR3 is TGTGCCAGCATCCCGGGAGGTCCCTACGAGCAGTACTTC. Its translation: CASIPGGPYEQYF.